The next 11 T cell receptor beta chains were all read from a single sample in a study of blood T cell repertoires in COVID-19. The protocol was immunoSEQ multiplex PCR, while the TCRdb copy is restricted to in-frame clones and leaves out a portion. Found here are about 29,000 clones, approximately 88% of them singletons; the top ten hold over 4%. Material: peripheral blood. These receptor sequences come from a man aged 65 to 85 with active COVID-19.

The genes are TRBV30 and TRBJ1-5, with 7 nucleotides matching TRBD1. V shed 5 bases, J shed 4 bases, and the junction held 5 bases outside the gene matches. Germline V gene lookup returns CDR1 GTSNPN and CDR2 SVGIG (reference sequence). The CDR3 has 13 amino acids. The CDR3 DNA sequence: TGTGCCTGGGCAGGGGGTCATAATCAGCCCCAGCATTTT. Amino acid sequence: CAWAGGHNQPQHF.

In this sample, this clone turned up once. The chain is built from TRBV10-3 and TRBJ2-3, with TRBD1 matching 7 bases. CDR3 length: 14 residues. V gave up 4 bases and J gave up 4 bases; unmatched junction bases: 5. In germline, CDR1 is ENHRY, CDR2 SYGVKD. CDR3 coding DNA: TGTGCCATCAGTGGACAGGGAGCAGCAGATACGCAGTATTTT. It translates to CAISGQGAADTQYF.

The V gene is TRBV7-8, the J gene TRBJ1-1; D unclear. The germline gives CDR1 SGHVS, CDR2 FQNEAQ. The CDR3 sequence is 13 residues long. Trimming took off 1 base at V and 2 bases at J, with 5 bases between the two ends. The CDR3 nucleotides read TGTGCCAGCAGCTTAGGCGCCAACACTGAAGCTTTCTTT. This translates into CASSLGANTEAFF.

This clone was picked up one time. The chain joins TRBV18 to TRBJ2-2, with TRBD1 matching 10 bases. Trimming took 1 base from V and 6 from J; bases not matched to a gene: 5. CDR3 size: 16 residues. Germline V gene sequence: CDR1 KGHSH, CDR2 LQKENI. Here the CDR3 reads CASSPRGTGVAGELFF. For the CDR3, the DNA is TGTGCCAGCTCACCACGAGGGACAGGGGTGGCCGGGGAGCTGTTTTTT.

The chain carries TRBV11-2 and TRBJ2-7; 9 bases fit TRBD1. Per germline, CDR1 SGHAT and CDR2 FQNNGV. V lost 5 bases, J lost 0 bases, and 14 bases stayed unmatched. CDR3 length: 18 amino acids. The CDR3 here is CASSPLRRDRGVSYEQYF. In nucleotides, the CDR3 is TGTGCCAGCAGCCCTCTTCGGCGCGACAGGGGGGTCTCCTACGAGCAGTACTTC.

The chain links TRBV4-3 to TRBJ1-2; 7 bases align to TRBD1. Losses at the gene ends were 4 bases for V and 5 bases for J; bases not matched to a gene: 4. The germline V gene has CDR1 LGHNA and CDR2 YSLEER. The CDR3 length is 13 residues. CDR3 in amino acids: CASSRDRGYGYTF. CDR3 DNA sequence: TGCGCCAGCAGCCGGGACAGAGGATATGGCTACACCTTC.

The V gene is TRBV5-1, the J gene TRBJ1-5; 9 positions match TRBD1. In germline, CDR1 is SGHRS, CDR2 YFSETQ. V was pared by 0 bases and J by 0 bases, with 1 base of the junction left unmatched. The CDR3 extends over 16 amino acids. CDR3 DNA sequence: TGCGCCAGCAGCTTGGGGGACAGGGCTAGCAATCAGCCCCAGCATTTT. Translating it yields CASSLGDRASNQPQHF.

This clone was observed a single time. The rearrangement links TRBV30 to TRBJ1-1; no clear D. Trimming took off 3 bases at V and 2 bases at J, with 19 bases between the two ends. The CDR3 totals 16 residues. Germline lookup yields CDR1 GTSNPN and CDR2 SVGIG (reference sequence). CDR3 amino acids: CAWSDYGGRINTEAFF. CDR3 bases: TGTGCCTGGAGCGACTACGGAGGGCGTATCAACACTGAAGCTTTCTTT.

The chain combines TRBV27 with TRBJ2-1, with D unresolved. Germline V gene sequence: CDR1 MNHEY, CDR2 SMNVEV (reference sequence). This CDR3 is 15 amino acids long. V lost 6 bases, J lost 1 base, and 13 bases lay in between. The CDR3 here is CASRRQTLSYNEQFF. In DNA form, the CDR3 reads TGTGCCAGCAGGAGGCAGACTCTATCCTACAATGAGCAGTTCTTC.

This clone has just a few counts. The CDR3 protein is CATRYNYGYTF. CDR3 sequence (DNA): TGTGCCACTAGATATAACTATGGCTACACCTTC. The chain is built from TRBV6-6 and TRBJ1-2; D is uncertain. This CDR3 region has 11 residues. V lost 10 bases and J lost 1, with 7 bases in between. Germline V gene data show CDR1 as MNHNY and CDR2 as SVGAGI (reference sequence).

The chain employs TRBV7-3 and TRBJ2-2, with D perhaps TRBD2 (5 bases). This CDR3 spans 15 amino acids. Looked up from germline, CDR1 is SGHTA and CDR2 is FQGTGA. V lost 5 bases and J lost 7, with 17 bases in between. Here the CDR3 reads CASSPRTDWIGELFF. CDR3 DNA sequence: TGTGCCAGCAGCCCGAGGACTGATTGGATCGGGGAGCTGTTTTTT.